This is a list of T cell receptor beta chains from one sample in a study of blood T cells in healthy people across ages. Using its own MiXCR run on the 5' RACE reads, TCRdb lists one record per CDR3 protein. This table has about 1.4 million distinct CDR3 sequences, approximately 60% appearing once. Specimen: blood. These TCRs come from a man aged 18-30 years in good health. CDR3s include the opening cysteine and the closing phenylalanine or tryptophan. Fields, in order: V gene, J gene, clone size, D gene, CDR3 protein, CDR3 DNA. D genes are given only for firm matches. Rows give clone size only sometimes, using once, few, many, or a class for an expanded clone.

>TRBV29-1|TRBJ1-2|few|TRBD1
CSVSGTGGYGYTF
TGCAGCGTTTCCGGGACAGGGGGCTATGGCTACACCTTC
>TRBV11-2|TRBJ2-7|few|-
CASSLAGLGHEQYF
TGTGCCAGCAGCTTAGCGGGGTTGGGCCACGAGCAGTACTTC
>TRBV7-2|TRBJ2-3|-|-
CASSHSRGLTDTQYF
TGTGCCAGCAGCCACTCACGGGGCCTCACAGATACGCAGTATTTT
>TRBV15|TRBJ1-2|once|-
CATSRDPTASYGYTF
TGTGCCACCAGCAGAGATCCCACAGCCTCATATGGCTACACCTTC
>TRBV16|TRBJ1-1|-|-
CASSQSRGEEAFF
TGTGCCAGCAGCCAATCAAGGGGAGAAGAAGCTTTCTTT
>TRBV3-1|TRBJ1-2|few|-
CASSPRTVYGYTF
TGTGCCAGCAGCCCGCGGACAGTCTATGGCTACACCTTC
>TRBV7-9|TRBJ1-1|few|-
CASSLGWGKDTEAFF
TGTGCCAGCAGCTTAGGGTGGGGGAAAGACACTGAAGCTTTCTTT
>TRBV5-1|TRBJ2-7|-|TRBD1
CASSQGTGGMDEQYF
TGCGCCAGCAGCCAGGGGACAGGAGGTATGGACGAGCAGTACTTC
>TRBV25-1|TRBJ1-1|-|-
CASSAGTYTEAFF
TGTGCCAGCAGTGCCGGGACATATACTGAAGCTTTCTTT
>TRBV7-9|TRBJ1-1|-|TRBD1
CASSLVGQGRTEAFF
TGTGCCAGCAGCTTAGTGGGACAGGGGAGAACTGAAGCTTTCTTT
>TRBV7-9|TRBJ2-3|-|-
CASTRAGPTDTQYF
TGTGCCAGCACAAGAGCAGGTCCCACAGATACGCAGTATTTT
>TRBV4-3|TRBJ2-7|few|-
CASSQGSHDAREQYF
TGCGCCAGCAGCCAAGGGTCCCATGACGCCCGCGAGCAGTACTTC
>TRBV5-5|TRBJ2-7|-|-
CASSLFGDQSYEQYF
TGTGCCAGCAGCTTGTTCGGGGACCAATCCTACGAGCAGTACTTC
>TRBV20-1|TRBJ2-7|-|-
CSARDTSAYEQYF
TGCAGTGCTAGAGATACAAGCGCCTACGAGCAGTACTTC
>TRBV4-1|TRBJ2-7|-|-
CASSQQGQSYEQYF
TGCGCCAGCAGCCAACAAGGACAGAGCTACGAGCAGTACTTC
>TRBV6-1|TRBJ2-3|-|-
CASSEDPRTDTQYF
TGTGCCAGCAGTGAAGACCCTAGGACAGATACGCAGTATTTT
>TRBV7-9|TRBJ1-1|-|-
CASSWAGSSPAFF
TGTGCCAGCAGCTGGGCGGGTTCGTCTCCGGCTTTCTTT
>TRBV7-9|TRBJ1-4|-|-
CASSSRALAFKEKLFF
TGTGCCAGCAGCTCGCGTGCCCTAGCCTTCAAAGAAAAACTGTTTTTT
>TRBV27|TRBJ2-5|few|-
CASSPMGYSQETQYF
TGTGCCAGCAGCCCCATGGGGTACTCGCAAGAGACCCAGTACTTC
>TRBV11-2|TRBJ2-3|-|-
CASSAGVGNTDTQYF
TGTGCCAGCAGCGCCGGGGTGGGGAACACAGATACGCAGTATTTT
>TRBV4-3|TRBJ2-1|-|TRBD2
CASSPRLAGHNEQFF
TGCGCCAGCAGCCCTCGCCTAGCGGGGCACAATGAGCAGTTCTTC
>TRBV4-1|TRBJ2-1|-|-
CASSQEHTGLLNEQFF
TGCGCCAGCAGCCAAGAACACACTGGGCTACTCAATGAGCAGTTCTTC
>TRBV12-3/TRBV12-4|TRBJ2-1|few|-
CASRLEGGEQFF
TGTGCCAGCAGACTCGAGGGAGGTGAGCAGTTCTTC
>TRBV5-5|TRBJ2-3|-|-
CASSLAPPSFSDTQYF
TGTGCCAGCAGCTTGGCACCCCCGTCATTTTCGGATACGCAGTATTTT
>TRBV6-5|TRBJ1-3|-|-
CASSYLPTGLISGNTIYF
TGTGCCAGCAGCTACTTGCCCACGGGACTCATCTCTGGAAACACCATATATTTT
>TRBV6-6|TRBJ2-2|many|TRBD1
CASSYSTGVTGELFF
TGTGCCAGCAGTTACTCGACAGGGGTTACCGGGGAGCTGTTTTTT
>TRBV28|TRBJ2-7|few|-
CASLGGVREQYF
TGTGCCAGCCTAGGAGGGGTTCGGGAGCAGTACTTC
>TRBV5-1|TRBJ2-1|once|TRBD1
CASSYGTGLGEQFF
TGCGCCAGCAGCTACGGGACAGGGTTGGGTGAGCAGTTCTTC
>TRBV7-6|TRBJ2-3|-|-
CASSLGVAKSDTQYF
TGTGCCAGCAGCTTAGGAGTTGCTAAATCGGATACGCAGTATTTT
>TRBV7-9|TRBJ2-5|-|-
CASSLGSPTGETQYF
TGTGCCAGCAGCTTAGGTTCCCCCACGGGGGAGACCCAGTACTTC
>TRBV12-3/TRBV12-4|TRBJ2-1|-|TRBD2
CASSPMAGGNEQFF
TGTGCCAGCAGCCCGATGGCGGGAGGTAATGAGCAGTTCTTC
>TRBV4-3|TRBJ2-1|-|-
CASSQDGGVVYNQQFF
TGCGCCAGCAGCCAAGATGGAGGGGTTGTATACAATCAGCAGTTCTTC